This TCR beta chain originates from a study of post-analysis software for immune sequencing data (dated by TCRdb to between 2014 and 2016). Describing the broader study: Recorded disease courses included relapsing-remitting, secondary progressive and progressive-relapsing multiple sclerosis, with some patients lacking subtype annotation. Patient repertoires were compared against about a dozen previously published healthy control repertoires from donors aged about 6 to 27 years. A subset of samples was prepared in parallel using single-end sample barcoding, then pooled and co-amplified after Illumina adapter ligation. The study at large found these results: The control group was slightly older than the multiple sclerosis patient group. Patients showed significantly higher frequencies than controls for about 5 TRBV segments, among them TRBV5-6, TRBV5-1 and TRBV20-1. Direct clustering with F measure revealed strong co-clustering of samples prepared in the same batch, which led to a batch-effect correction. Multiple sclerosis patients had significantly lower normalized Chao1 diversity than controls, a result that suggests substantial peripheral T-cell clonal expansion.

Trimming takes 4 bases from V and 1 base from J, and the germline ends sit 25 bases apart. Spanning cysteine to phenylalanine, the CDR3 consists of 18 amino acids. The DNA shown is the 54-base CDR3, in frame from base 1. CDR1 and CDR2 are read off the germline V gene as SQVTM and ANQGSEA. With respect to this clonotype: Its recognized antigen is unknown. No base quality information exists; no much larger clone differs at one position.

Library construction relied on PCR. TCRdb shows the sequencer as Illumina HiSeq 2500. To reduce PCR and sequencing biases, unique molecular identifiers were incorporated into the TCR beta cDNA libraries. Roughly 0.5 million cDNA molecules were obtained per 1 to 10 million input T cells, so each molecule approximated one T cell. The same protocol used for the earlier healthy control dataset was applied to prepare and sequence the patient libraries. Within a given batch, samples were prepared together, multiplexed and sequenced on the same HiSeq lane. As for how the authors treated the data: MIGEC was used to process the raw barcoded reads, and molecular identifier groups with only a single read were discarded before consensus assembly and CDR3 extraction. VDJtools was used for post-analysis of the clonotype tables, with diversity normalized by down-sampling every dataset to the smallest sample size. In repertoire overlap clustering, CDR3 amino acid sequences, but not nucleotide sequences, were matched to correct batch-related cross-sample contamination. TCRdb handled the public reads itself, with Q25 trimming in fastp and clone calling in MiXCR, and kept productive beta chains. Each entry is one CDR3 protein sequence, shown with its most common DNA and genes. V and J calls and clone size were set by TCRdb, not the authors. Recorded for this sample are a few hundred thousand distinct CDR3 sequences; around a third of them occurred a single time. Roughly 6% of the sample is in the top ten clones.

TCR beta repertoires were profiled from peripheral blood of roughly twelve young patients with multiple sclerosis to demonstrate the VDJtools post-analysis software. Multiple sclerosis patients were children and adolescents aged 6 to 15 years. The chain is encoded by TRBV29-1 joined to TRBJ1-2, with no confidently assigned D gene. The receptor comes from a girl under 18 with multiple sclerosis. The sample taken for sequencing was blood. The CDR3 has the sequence CSVAHPEWVRAGNYGYTF. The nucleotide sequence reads TGCAGCGTTGCCCATCCGGAGTGGGTCCGCGCGGGTAACTATGGCTACACCTTC.